What follows are 26 T cell receptor beta chains derived from one specimen sequenced in a study of a mutant IDH1 vaccine in newly diagnosed glioma. The time point was: week 11, during vaccination. Vaccination used 300 ug of mutant IDH1 20-mer peptide per dose, with topical imiquimod. Antigens for these TCRs are unknown. Here immunoSEQ multiplex PCR was the method, and the copy in TCRdb shows in-frame clones only, minus some. The repertoire consists of about 30,000 clones, with roughly 89% occurring once and the leading ten covering 20%. The material sequenced was PBMCs, taken from a glioma patient whose treatment included an IDH1 peptide vaccine. These receptors originate from a young man with glioma.

V usage is TRBV5-6 and J usage is TRBJ2-3; D not resolved. This CDR3 region has 14 residues. CDR1 is SGHDT and CDR2 is YYEEEE in the germline V gene. Trimming took 0 bases from V and 5 from J, leaving 10 bases between them. The CDR3 sequence: CASSLEGRQDTQYF. Here the CDR3 DNA reads TGTGCCAGCAGCTTGGAAGGGCGGCAAGATACGCAGTATTTT.

The rearrangement joins TRBV6-6 to TRBJ2-7, with TRBD2 matching over 12 bases. Per the germline V gene, CDR1 is MNHNY and CDR2 is SVGAGI (reference sequence). This CDR3 region has 14 residues. V shed 5 bases and J 4 bases; nucleotides not matched to a gene: 3. CDR3 sequence: CASSRLAGDYEQYF. As DNA, the CDR3 is TGTGCCAGCAGTCGACTAGCGGGGGATTACGAGCAGTACTTC.

The chain has TRBV6-1 and TRBJ1-1; D gene uncertain. CDR3 length: 15 amino acids. CDR1 and CDR2 (germline): MNHNS, SASEGT. V was shortened by 4 bases and J by 5 bases, with 17 bases between the two germline ends. The CDR3 DNA follows: TGTGCCAGCAGTGGTCGAAGGGCGCCGAGGACTGAAGCTTTCTTT. Translating it yields CASSGRRAPRTEAFF.

The chain recombines TRBV30 with TRBJ2-2; D uncertain. V lost 7 bases to trimming and J lost 7 bases, with 10 bases between them. The CDR3 has 11 residues. Germline lookup yields CDR1 GTSNPN and CDR2 SVGIG (reference sequence). The CDR3 nucleotides are TGTGCCTTCAGGCCGGGCGGGGAGCTGTTTTTT. Its translation is CAFRPGGELFF.

The chain carries TRBV5-4 and TRBJ1-1, with unresolved D. CDR3 length: 13 amino acids. Per germline, CDR1 SGHNT and CDR2 YYREEE (reference sequence). Trimming left V 0 bases short and J 7 bases short, with 10 bases between. CDR3 amino acids: CASSLAFKGEAFF. As DNA, the CDR3 is TGTGCCAGCAGCTTGGCCTTCAAGGGTGAAGCTTTCTTT. Variable domain in full (rest from reference TRBV5-4 and TRBJ1-1): ETGVTQSPTHLIKTRGQQVTLRCSSQSGHNTVSWYQQALGQGPQFIFQYYREEENGRGNFPPRFSGLQFPNYSSELNVNALELDDSALYLCASSLAFKGEAFFGQGTRLTVV.

Only one count was recorded for this clone. This chain joins TRBV7-2 and TRBJ1-2, with D maybe TRBD1 (5 bases). The CDR3 totals 13 residues. The V end was cut by 5 bases, the J end by 10 bases, with 17 bases between. Per the germline V gene, CDR1 is SGHTA and CDR2 is FQGNSA. The CDR3 reads CASSPGPGGLYTF. CDR3 coding DNA: TGTGCCAGCAGCCCAGGACCGGGGGGTCTCTACACCTTC. Filled out from reference TRBV7-2 and TRBJ1-2, the complete variable domain reads GAGVSQSPSNKVTEKGKDVELRCDPISGHTALYWYRQSLGQGLEFLIYFQGNSAPDKSGLPSDRFSAERTGGSVSTLTIQRTQQEDSAVYLCASSPGPGGLYTFGSGTRLTVV.

V usage is TRBV6-6 and J usage is TRBJ2-7; possibly TRBD2 for D (5 bases). The V end was cut by 0 bases, the J end by 6 bases, with 15 bases between. Per the germline V gene, CDR1 is MNHNY and CDR2 is SVGAGI (reference sequence). This CDR3 is built from 15 residues. The CDR3 spells CASSYSSSPGGEQYF. CDR3 nucleotide sequence: TGTGCCAGCAGTTACTCTAGTAGCCCCGGAGGCGAGCAGTACTTC.

The chain has TRBV28 and TRBJ1-5; the D is unclear. The CDR3 consists of 10 residues. The V end lost 8 bases, the J end lost 9 bases, and 8 bases lay between the germline ends. Germline V gives CDR1 MDHEN, CDR2 SYDVKM. The CDR3 sequence is CASGPPPQHF. DNA for the CDR3: TGTGCCAGCGGGCCTCCGCCCCAGCATTTT. Full variable domain (remainder filled in from reference TRBV28 and TRBJ1-5): DVKVTQSSRYLVKRTGEKVFLECVQDMDHENMFWYRQDPGLGLRLIYFSYDVKMKEKGDIPEGYSVSREKKERFSLILESASTNQTSMYLCASGPPPQHFGDGTRLSIL.

The rearrangement links TRBV7-9 to TRBJ2-7; 9 positions match TRBD2. The CDR3 sequence is 16 residues long. V lost 1 base to trimming and J lost 2 bases; unmatched junction nucleotides: 6. Germline V gene sequence: CDR1 SEHNR, CDR2 FQNEAQ (reference sequence). DNA for the CDR3: TGTGCCAGCAGCTTAGGCGGTAGCGGGAGCCCCTACGAGCAGTACTTC. Amino acids: CASSLGGSGSPYEQYF.

This chain joins TRBV5-1 and TRBJ2-7; 14 bases are shared with TRBD2. The CDR3 length is 15 residues. Germline V gives CDR1 SGHRS, CDR2 YFSETQ. V was clipped by 4 bases and J by 6 bases; unmatched bases: 6. The DNA for the CDR3 is TGCGCCAGCAGCACGGGACTAGCGGGAGCATTCGAGCAGTACTTC. Protein product: CASSTGLAGAFEQYF.

The chain combines TRBV30 with TRBJ1-1, with D perhaps matching TRBD1 (6 bases). CDR3 length: 12 residues. Between the trimmed V and J ends, which lost 5 bases and 0 bases, there was a span of 7 bases. Germline V gives CDR1 GTSNPN, CDR2 SVGIG (reference sequence). The CDR3 region is CAWDRMNTEAFF. The CDR3 DNA follows: TGTGCCTGGGACAGGATGAACACTGAAGCTTTCTTT.

The chain couples TRBV6-5 to TRBJ2-2; tentatively, D is TRBD1 or TRBD2 (5 bases each). In germline, CDR1 is MNHEY, CDR2 SVGAGI. Between the trimmed V and J ends, which lost 2 bases and 7 bases, there was a span of 14 bases. This CDR3 comprises 15 residues. CDR3 nucleotides: TGTGCCAGCAGTTACGGGGCATTTGGGGGCGGGGAGCTGTTTTTT. Its protein is CASSYGAFGGGELFF.

The CDR3 DNA follows: TGCGCCAGCAGCCAAGATTGGGATGAGCAGTTCTTC. Its protein is CASSQDWDEQFF. J is TRBJ2-1 and V is TRBV4-3, with D unresolved. CDR1 and CDR2 (germline): LGHNA, YSLEER. The V gene lost 0 bases and the J gene lost 8 bases, with 5 bases spanning the gap. CDR3 length: 12 amino acids.

This chain links TRBV6-6 with TRBJ1-5; D is uncertain. This CDR3 comprises 14 residues. Germline-derived CDR1 and CDR2 are MNHNY and SVGAGI (reference sequence). V lost 6 bases and J 1 base, leaving 10 bases between the germline ends. The CDR3 protein is CASSLGKSNQPQHF. DNA for the CDR3: TGTGCCAGCAGCCTTGGTAAGAGCAATCAGCCCCAGCATTTT.

This chain connects TRBV6-5 to TRBJ2-7; the D gene is possibly TRBD2 (7 bases). The germline V and J ends were trimmed by 2 bases and 7 bases, with 21 bases remaining between them. Per the germline V gene, CDR1 is MNHEY and CDR2 is SVGAGI. This CDR3 region has 16 residues. The CDR3 protein is CASSYSKGDYLLEQYF. As DNA, the CDR3 is TGTGCCAGCAGTTACAGTAAGGGGGACTATCTTTTGGAGCAGTACTTC.

The chain joins TRBV4-3 to TRBJ1-4, with TRBD1 as a possible D gene (6 bases). Germline loops: CDR1 LGHNA, CDR2 YSLEER. Trimming stripped 0 bases from V and 6 bases from J, with 11 bases between. This CDR3 has 15 residues. The CDR3, as DNA: TGCGCCAGCAGCCAAGAACTAACAGGGTATGAAAAACTGTTTTTT. Residues: CASSQELTGYEKLFF.

The V and J genes are TRBV30 and TRBJ1-2, with 9 bases matching TRBD1. J gave up 2 bases and V 5 bases, and 6 bases lay outside the gene matches. Per the germline V gene, CDR1 is GTSNPN and CDR2 is SVGIG (reference sequence). There are 14 residues in the CDR3. CDR3 protein: CAWSPDRGNYGYTF. The CDR3 bases are TGTGCCTGGTCACCCGACAGGGGGAACTATGGCTACACCTTC.

The chain has TRBV9 and TRBJ2-5; 8 nucleotides align to TRBD2. The CDR3 has 15 residues. V shed 0 bases and J 5 bases; nucleotides not matched to a gene: 6. Germline V lookup: CDR1 SGDLS, CDR2 YYNGEE. The CDR3 loop reads CASSVGSGGSETQYF. CDR3 in DNA: TGTGCCAGCAGCGTAGGATCGGGGGGGAGCGAGACCCAGTACTTC.

This chain joins TRBV5-6 and TRBJ2-3; D perhaps matches TRBD2 (5 bases). Trimming shortened V by 2 bases and J by 6 bases, and 13 bases separated the two germline ends. Germline V gene data show CDR1 as SGHDT and CDR2 as YYEEEE. The CDR3 loop spans 14 amino acids. The CDR3 loop reads CASSFKTRGDTQYF. The CDR3 DNA sequence: TGTGCCAGCAGCTTCAAAACTCGAGGGGATACGCAGTATTTT.

The chain joins TRBV13 to TRBJ2-7; D gene uncertain. The CDR3 totals 15 residues. The V end lost 5 bases, the J end lost 3 bases, and 17 bases lay between the germline ends. Germline V gene lookup returns CDR1 PRHDT and CDR2 FYEKMQ (reference sequence). DNA for the CDR3: TGTGCCAGCAGCCAATATAGCCTTAGAGACTACGAGCAGTACTTC. This encodes CASSQYSLRDYEQYF.

The table lists this clone with a count of one. The V and J genes are TRBV11-2 and TRBJ2-3, with 8 bases identical to TRBD2. Looked up from germline, CDR1 is SGHAT and CDR2 is FQNNGV. This CDR3 spans 16 amino acids. The trim removed 1 base at V and 2 bases at J, leaving 5 bases unmatched. In nucleotides, the CDR3 is TGTGCCAGCAGCTTAGGGCTAGCGGGCTTCACAGATACGCAGTATTTT. This codes for CASSLGLAGFTDTQYF.

In its sample, this clone was seen once. The chain combines TRBV6-5 with TRBJ2-2; 7 positions match TRBD1. V trimming: 0 bases; J trimming: 3 bases; junction bases outside the gene matches: 4. The germline V gene encodes CDR1 MNHEY and CDR2 SVGAGI. This CDR3 contains 16 residues. In nucleotides, the CDR3 is TGTGCCAGCAGTTACTCGAACAGGGGATACACCGGGGAGCTGTTTTTT. Encoded protein: CASSYSNRGYTGELFF.

The genes are TRBV13 and TRBJ1-4; tentatively, D is TRBD1 (6 bases). The V and J ends lost 4 bases and 6 bases respectively, with 15 bases between them. The CDR3 has 15 residues. Germline V gene sequence: CDR1 PRHDT, CDR2 FYEKMQ (reference sequence). The CDR3: CASSSAGGADEKLFF. The CDR3 nucleotides are TGTGCCAGCAGCTCAGCCGGGGGCGCGGATGAAAAACTGTTTTTT.

This CDR3 reads CASSQGGETQYF. The DNA for the CDR3 is TGCGCCAGCAGCCAAGGGGGAGAGACCCAGTACTTC. The V call is TRBV4-1, the J call TRBJ2-5, with D hard to call. CDR3 size: 12 residues. Germline V gene sequence: CDR1 MGHRA, CDR2 YSYEKL. The V gene lost 1 base and the J gene lost 4 bases, with 4 bases spanning the gap.

The V gene is TRBV19, the J gene TRBJ1-3, with D maybe TRBD1 (5 bases). CDR1 is LNHDA and CDR2 is SQIVND in the germline V gene (reference sequence). V lost 7 bases and J lost 0, with 10 bases in between. The CDR3 is 14 amino acids. The CDR3 spells CASTRGGSGNTIYF. The CDR3 DNA sequence: TGTGCCAGTACTCGGGGCGGCTCTGGAAACACCATATATTTT.

The rearrangement uses TRBV13 and TRBJ1-1; a weak D match, TRBD1 (6 bases). Deletions cut 1 base from V and 3 bases from J, with 9 bases between. The CDR3 has 14 residues. The germline V gene has CDR1 PRHDT and CDR2 FYEKMQ (reference sequence). The CDR3 is CASSLAQGYTEAFF. As DNA, the CDR3 is TGTGCCAGCAGCTTAGCTCAGGGGTACACTGAAGCTTTCTTT.